Following are 2 T cell receptor beta chains from one sample sequenced in a study of blood T cell repertoires in COVID-19. Clones were read by immunoSEQ multiplex PCR, and TCRdb kept only the in-frame ones, dropping some. The top ten hold approximately 20% of the sample, which has around 93,000 clones, about 80% seen once. Sample: peripheral blood. Receptor source: a man older than 75 with acute or convalescent COVID-19.

This clone has more than one count but fewer than ten. The V call is TRBV3-1 (or the pseudogene TRBV3-2), the J call TRBJ2-6, with D hard to call. V shed 8 bases and J shed 8 bases, with 19 bases lying between them. Germline V gives CDR1 LGHDT, CDR2 YNNKEL (reference sequence). This CDR3 is 15 amino acids long. In nucleotides, the CDR3 is TGTGCCAGCGCCACCCCCCAGGATTCGACCAACGTCCTGACTTTC. As protein: CASATPQDSTNVLTF.

V gene TRBV12-5 combines with J gene TRBJ2-1, with 8 positions matching TRBD1. The CDR3 contains 12 residues. Germline V lookup: CDR1 LGHNT, CDR2 FRNRAP. V was clipped by 9 bases and J by 11 bases; unmatched bases: 9. CDR3 residues: CASSGGPAQQFF. DNA for the CDR3: TGTGCTAGCTCAGGGGGCCCAGCCCAGCAGTTCTTC.